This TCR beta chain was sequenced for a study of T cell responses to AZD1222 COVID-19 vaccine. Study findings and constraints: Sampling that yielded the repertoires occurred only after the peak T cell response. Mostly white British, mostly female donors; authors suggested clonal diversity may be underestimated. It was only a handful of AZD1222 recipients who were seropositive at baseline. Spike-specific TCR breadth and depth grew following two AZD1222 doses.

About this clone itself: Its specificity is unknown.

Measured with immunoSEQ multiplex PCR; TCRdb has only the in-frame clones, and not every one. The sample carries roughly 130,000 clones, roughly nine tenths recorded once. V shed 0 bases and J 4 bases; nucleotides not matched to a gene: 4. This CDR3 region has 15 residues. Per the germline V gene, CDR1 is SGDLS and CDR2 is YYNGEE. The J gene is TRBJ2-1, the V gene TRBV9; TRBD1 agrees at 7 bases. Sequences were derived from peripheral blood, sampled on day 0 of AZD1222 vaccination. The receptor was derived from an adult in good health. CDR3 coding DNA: TGTGCCAGCAGCGTAGAGGGACAGTGGTACAATGAGCAGTTCTTC. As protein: CASSVEGQWYNEQFF.